What follows are 21 T cell receptor beta chains derived from one specimen sequenced in a study of cytomegalovirus exposure and HLA in healthy donors. PCR used 60 Vbeta primers and 13 Jbeta primers. Sequencing was performed with immunoSEQ multiplex PCR; in TCRdb, only in-frame clones are kept and a portion is missing. The data hold 120,000 to 150,000 clones, with roughly 80% observed a single time. The source material was PBMCs. The receptors stem from a woman aged 30 to 39 in good health and CMV-seronegative.

The V call is TRBV7-2, the J call TRBJ2-3; 10 bases fit TRBD2. The germline V gene has CDR1 SGHTA and CDR2 FQGNSA. Unmatched junction bases numbered 6, after V lost 5 bases and J lost 4 bases. This CDR3 region has 15 residues. Here the CDR3 reads CASSPPAGGADTQYF. The CDR3, as DNA: TGTGCCAGCAGCCCACCAGCGGGAGGGGCAGATACGCAGTATTTT.

The chain joins TRBV6-1 to TRBJ2-1; 12 bases map to TRBD2. After removal of 5 bases from V and 1 base from J, the junction contained 0 bases not matched to a gene. Looked up from germline, CDR1 is MNHNS and CDR2 is SASEGT. The CDR3 covers 15 residues. The DNA of the CDR3 is TGTGCCAGCAGTACTAGCGGGAGGTCCTACAATGAGCAGTTCTTC. This translates into CASSTSGRSYNEQFF.

The J gene is TRBJ1-1, the V gene TRBV10-2; no definite D call. Germline-derived CDR1 and CDR2 are WSHSY and SAAADI. The V end was cut by 4 bases, the J end by 0 bases, with 3 bases between. CDR3 length: 12 residues. In DNA form, the CDR3 reads TGCGCCAGCAGTGCCGTGAACACTGAAGCTTTCTTT. Translation gives CASSAVNTEAFF.

In DNA, the CDR3 is TGTGCCAGCAGTTACGGGACTAGCGGGGACAATGAGCAGTTCTTC. It yields the protein CASSYGTSGDNEQFF. The chain recombines TRBV6-5 with TRBJ2-1, with 13 bases identical to TRBD2. CDR1 MNHEY and CDR2 SVGAGI come from the germline V gene. The trim removed 2 bases at V and 5 bases at J, leaving 0 bases unmatched. The CDR3 covers 15 residues.

The rearrangement uses TRBV7-2 and TRBJ2-7; 10 nucleotides align to TRBD1. The CDR3 extends over 14 amino acids. Per the germline V gene, CDR1 is SGHTA and CDR2 is FQGNSA. V lost 6 bases and J lost 5; bases outside the gene matches: 7. This CDR3 reads CASRKGQGLDEQYF. DNA for the CDR3: TGTGCCAGCAGGAAGGGACAGGGGCTCGACGAGCAGTACTTC.

The genes are TRBV30 and TRBJ2-1, with 9 positions matching TRBD2. The CDR3 sequence is 13 residues long. Germline V gene sequence: CDR1 GTSNPN, CDR2 SVGIG (reference sequence). Losses at the gene ends were 4 bases for V and 4 bases for J; bases not matched to a gene: 2. The CDR3 loop is CAWNSGRYNEQFF. The CDR3, as DNA: TGTGCCTGGAATAGCGGGAGATACAATGAGCAGTTCTTC.

The chain links TRBV18 to TRBJ1-3; D gene uncertain. V was cut by 1 base and J by 0 bases, with 10 bases left in between. This CDR3 has 16 amino acids. Germline V gene sequence: CDR1 KGHSH, CDR2 LQKENI. In DNA, the CDR3 is TGTGCCAGCTCACCACGTTCGGGGTCCTCTGGAAACACCATATATTTT. Its translation is CASSPRSGSSGNTIYF. The full variable domain, completed using reference TRBV18 and TRBJ1-3, is NAGVMQNPRHLVRRRGQEARLRCSPMKGHSHVYWYRQLPEEGLKFMVYLQKENIIDESGMPKERFSAEFPKEGPSILRIQQVVRGDSAAYFCASSPRSGSSGNTIYFGEGSWLTVV.

V gene TRBV6-4 combines with J gene TRBJ2-3; 8 nucleotides agree with TRBD2. The CDR3 has 15 amino acids. The V gene end was trimmed by 0 bases and the J gene end by 2 bases; junction bases not matched to a gene: 1. The germline gives CDR1 MRHNA, CDR2 SNTAGT. CDR3 in DNA: TGTGCCAGCAGTGACTCCGGGAGGGCCACAGATACGCAGTATTTT. This translates into CASSDSGRATDTQYF.

This rearrangement joins TRBV5-4 to TRBJ2-2; D might be TRBD2 (5 bases). Germline V gives CDR1 SGHNT, CDR2 YYREEE (reference sequence). Deletions cut 2 bases from V and 1 base from J, with 15 bases between. This CDR3 has 17 residues. The CDR3 is CASSLDSPSLNTGELFF. The CDR3 nucleotides are TGTGCCAGCAGCTTAGACTCACCTAGCTTGAACACCGGGGAGCTGTTTTTT.

J is TRBJ1-1 and V is TRBV5-1; 11 bases are a match to TRBD1. V gave up 4 bases and J gave up 2 bases; unmatched junction bases: 4. From germline, CDR1 is SGHRS and CDR2 YFSETQ. The CDR3 is 15 residues long. CDR3 sequence: CASSGTGGTNTEAFF. In DNA form, the CDR3 reads TGCGCCAGCAGCGGGACAGGGGGGACTAACACTGAAGCTTTCTTT.

This clone has only one observation. The chain uses TRBV27 and TRBJ1-6, with D possibly being TRBD1 (6 bases). The CDR3 is made up of 16 amino acids. The germline gives CDR1 MNHEY, CDR2 SMNVEV (reference sequence). Trimming cost V 6 bases and J 0 bases, with 12 bases left between them. In DNA, the CDR3 is TGTGCCAGCAGCCTTACAGGGAGCTCCTATAATTCACCCCTCCACTTT. Amino acids: CASSLTGSSYNSPLHF.

The rearrangement uses TRBV19 and TRBJ1-5; the D is unclear. The ends were cut back, 5 bases at V and 1 base at J, with 9 bases in the middle. The germline V gene has CDR1 LNHDA and CDR2 SQIVND (reference sequence). The CDR3 extends over 14 amino acids. The CDR3 protein is CASSPSGSNQPQHF. The DNA for the CDR3 is TGTGCCAGTAGTCCCAGCGGAAGCAATCAGCCCCAGCATTTT.

The chain uses TRBV27 and TRBJ1-5, with 7 bases identical to TRBD1. V lost 6 bases to trimming and J lost 5 bases; unmatched junction nucleotides: 13. Germline lookup yields CDR1 MNHEY and CDR2 SMNVEV (reference sequence). This CDR3 has 16 amino acids. The CDR3 DNA follows: TGTGCCAGCAGCCCGACAGGGACTGGGGTTGATCAGCCCCAGCATTTT. Its translation is CASSPTGTGVDQPQHF.

J is TRBJ2-5 and V is TRBV30; D perhaps matches TRBD1 (6 bases). The CDR3 contains 14 residues. Trimming cost V 0 bases and J 5 bases, with 13 bases left between them. Germline values: CDR1 GTSNPN, CDR2 SVGIG (reference sequence). CDR3 nucleotides: TGTGCCTGGAGTGTACAGGGAGAGCGGGAGACCCAGTACTTC. This sequence encodes CAWSVQGERETQYF.

This clone was detected a few times. V usage is TRBV6-1 and J usage is TRBJ2-7, with D perhaps TRBD1 (5 bases). Per germline, CDR1 MNHNS and CDR2 SASEGT. The CDR3 sequence is 12 residues long. Trimming took 4 bases from V and 13 from J, leaving 17 bases between them. The chain's CDR3 is CASSATAGQVYF. The CDR3 nucleotides read TGTGCCAGCAGTGCCACAGCTGGACAAGTCTACTTC.

The V and J genes are TRBV7-2 and TRBJ1-3, with D unclear. This CDR3 has 15 amino acids. V gave up 5 bases and J gave up 1 base, with 12 bases separating them. Germline CDR1 is SGHTA and CDR2 is FQGNSA. The CDR3 nucleotides are TGTGCCAGCAGCCCGCGGGAGATATCTGGAAACACCATATATTTT. This encodes CASSPREISGNTIYF.

This chain connects TRBV9 to TRBJ2-4; 8 bases are shared with TRBD1. Germline-derived CDR1 and CDR2 are SGDLS and YYNGEE. The trim removed 0 bases at V and 7 bases at J, leaving 9 bases unmatched. The CDR3 consists of 16 residues. The CDR3 DNA follows: TGTGCCAGCAGCGTAGCTCCAGGGGGCGCGGGGAACATTCAGTACTTC. Protein sequence: CASSVAPGGAGNIQYF.

This clone was seen once. V gene TRBV29-1 combines with J gene TRBJ2-3; 7 nucleotides agree with TRBD1. The V gene's germline CDR1 is SQVTM and CDR2 ANQGSEA. Trimming removed 3 bases from V and 2 bases from J; junction bases left unmatched: 5. This CDR3 spans 14 amino acids. CDR3 loop: CSVEGQPLTDTQYF. CDR3 DNA: TGCAGCGTTGAGGGACAGCCACTCACAGATACGCAGTATTTT.

The chain carries TRBV10-3 and TRBJ2-7, with TRBD1 matching 7 bases. This CDR3 comprises 15 residues. The V gene's germline CDR1 is ENHRY and CDR2 SYGVKD. Trimming at V came to 6 bases and at J to 4 bases, leaving 12 bases not matched to a gene. CDR3: CAIRLTRDRDYEQYF. The CDR3 nucleotides are TGTGCCATCAGGCTAACCCGGGACAGAGATTACGAGCAGTACTTC.

This clone was counted a few times. The chain couples TRBV6-6 to TRBJ1-6; 7 nucleotides line up with TRBD1. This CDR3 comprises 14 residues. With 2 bases clipped from V and 10 bases from J, the junction kept 5 bases outside the gene matches. The germline V gene has CDR1 MNHNY and CDR2 SVGAGI (reference sequence). This CDR3 reads CASSYDRVRSPLHF. CDR3 sequence (DNA): TGTGCCAGCAGTTACGACAGGGTTAGGTCACCCCTCCACTTT.

This sequence joins TRBV7-9 and TRBJ2-7; 9 nucleotides match TRBD2. V lost 6 bases, J lost 0 bases, and 9 bases stayed unmatched. The CDR3 consists of 16 residues. CDR1 and CDR2 (germline): SEHNR, FQNEAQ (reference sequence). The CDR3 reads CASSPRLAVSSYEQYF. CDR3 nucleotide sequence: TGTGCCAGCAGTCCCCGACTAGCGGTAAGCTCCTACGAGCAGTACTTC.